A selection of T cell receptor beta chains follows, all from one sample in a study of T cell responses to AZD1222 COVID-19 vaccine. Sequencing was performed with immunoSEQ multiplex PCR; in TCRdb, only in-frame clones are kept and a portion is missing. The sample lists 75,000 to 95,000 clones, less than 95% occurring once. This specimen consisted of peripheral blood, obtained 28 days after the second AZD1222 dose. The receptors shown here come from an adult who received the AZD1222 COVID-19 vaccine. Each CDR3 is given without its conserved first and last residue.

v_call: TRBV10-2
cdr3_aa: ASSYLLLRDNYGYT

v_call: TRBV20-1
cdr3_aa: SANSGDGYT

v_call: TRBV28
cdr3_aa: ASTTTGTGELF

v_call: TRBV9
cdr3_aa: ASSVGGTDTQY

v_call: TRBV3-1/TRBV3-2
cdr3_aa: ASSEGWGTGELF

v_call: TRBV19
cdr3_aa: ATTDHRANYGYT

v_call: TRBV5-1
cdr3_aa: ASSSPGQGILSSYNEQF

v_call: TRBV27
cdr3_aa: ASNYRGSNEQF

v_call: TRBV6-5
cdr3_aa: ASSYSNRNTDTQY

v_call: TRBV6-2/TRBV6-3
cdr3_aa: ASSYAPSYEQY

v_call: TRBV2
cdr3_aa: ATHLRQGGSSYT

v_call: TRBV11-2
cdr3_aa: ASSLRALNTGELF

v_call: TRBV6-5
cdr3_aa: ASSYLGLRGGYT

v_call: TRBV7-2
cdr3_aa: ASSLAGAAAGNTIY

v_call: TRBV6-4
cdr3_aa: ASSPRDRGLQPQH

v_call: TRBV3-1/TRBV3-2
cdr3_aa: ASRESGPYNEQF

v_call: TRBV15
cdr3_aa: ATSRDQGSTDTQY

v_call: TRBV15
cdr3_aa: ATSSDLGKAKNIQY

v_call: TRBV11-2
cdr3_aa: ASSSFGLAGALYNEQF

v_call: TRBV5-4
cdr3_aa: ASSGWDRGQMETQY

v_call: TRBV3-1/TRBV3-2
cdr3_aa: ASSLSGDGNTIY

v_call: TRBV28
cdr3_aa: ASSLWNSPLH

v_call: TRBV6-2/TRBV6-3
cdr3_aa: ASSDHIRQETQY

v_call: TRBV18
cdr3_aa: ASSLYRGQDTEAF

v_call: TRBV14
cdr3_aa: ASSQGTGGGQPQH

v_call: TRBV25-1
cdr3_aa: ASSDRTGNDEQY

v_call: TRBV5-4
cdr3_aa: ASSSWGQGKGYT

v_call: TRBV25-1
cdr3_aa: ASSPSGRGARGNTIY

v_call: TRBV11-2
cdr3_aa: ASSLDAGTAGEQY

v_call: TRBV5-1
cdr3_aa: ASSLDADSYNEQF

v_call: TRBV28
cdr3_aa: ASNPPGVAGYTGELF

v_call: TRBV7-3
cdr3_aa: ASSTASGSTDTQY

v_call: TRBV29-1
cdr3_aa: SVAGTGSDTQY

v_call: TRBV18
cdr3_aa: ASSPRGQGAGNYGYT

v_call: TRBV5-1
cdr3_aa: ASSSGLRNEQF

v_call: TRBV7-9
cdr3_aa: ASSINPGGANYGYT

v_call: TRBV5-4
cdr3_aa: ASSLGLASYNEQF

v_call: TRBV5-6
cdr3_aa: ASSPGTGRVSYEQY

v_call: TRBV19
cdr3_aa: ASSIVDTGELF

v_call: TRBV11-3
cdr3_aa: ASSPGGASDEQY

v_call: TRBV15
cdr3_aa: ATSSLGGDTEAF

v_call: TRBV29-1
cdr3_aa: SVEDDRVGNTIY

v_call: TRBV27
cdr3_aa: ASSFGDTQGEQY